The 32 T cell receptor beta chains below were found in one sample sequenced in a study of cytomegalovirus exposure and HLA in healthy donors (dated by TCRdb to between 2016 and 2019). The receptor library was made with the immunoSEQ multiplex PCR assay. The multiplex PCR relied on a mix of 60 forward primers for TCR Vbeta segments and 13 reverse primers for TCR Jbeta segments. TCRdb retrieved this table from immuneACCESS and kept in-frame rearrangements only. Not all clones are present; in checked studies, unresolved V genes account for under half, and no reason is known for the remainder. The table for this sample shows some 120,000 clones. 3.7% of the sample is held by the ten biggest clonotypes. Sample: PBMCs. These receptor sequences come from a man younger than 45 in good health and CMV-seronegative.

This CDR3 is CASSLQLAGSYNEQFF. Here the CDR3 DNA reads TGCGCCAGCAGCTTACAACTAGCGGGATCGTACAATGAGCAGTTCTTC. This chain links TRBV5-1 with TRBJ2-1, with 10 positions matching TRBD2. The CDR3 is 16 residues long. CDR1 and CDR2 (germline): SGHRS, YFSETQ. The V and J ends lost 2 bases and 4 bases, in that order; junction bases with no gene match: 6.

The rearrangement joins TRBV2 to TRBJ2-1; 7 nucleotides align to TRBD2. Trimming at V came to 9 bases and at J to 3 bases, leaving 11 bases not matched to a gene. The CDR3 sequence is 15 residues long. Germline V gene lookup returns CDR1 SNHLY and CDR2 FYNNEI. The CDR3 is CASNEGAGDYNEQFF. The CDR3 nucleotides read TGTGCCAGTAACGAGGGTGCGGGGGACTACAATGAGCAGTTCTTC.

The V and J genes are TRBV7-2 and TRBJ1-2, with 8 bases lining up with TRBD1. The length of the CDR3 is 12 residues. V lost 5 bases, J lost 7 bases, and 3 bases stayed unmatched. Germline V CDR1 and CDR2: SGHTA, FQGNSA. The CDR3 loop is CASSLGQGGYTF. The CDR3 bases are TGTGCCAGCAGCCTCGGACAGGGTGGCTACACCTTC.

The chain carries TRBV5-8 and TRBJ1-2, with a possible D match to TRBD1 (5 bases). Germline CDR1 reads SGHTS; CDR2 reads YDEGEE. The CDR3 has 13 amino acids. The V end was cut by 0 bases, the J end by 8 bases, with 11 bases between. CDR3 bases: TGTGCCAGCAGCTTGGGGGGGAGGGACGGCTACACCTTC. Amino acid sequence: CASSLGGRDGYTF.

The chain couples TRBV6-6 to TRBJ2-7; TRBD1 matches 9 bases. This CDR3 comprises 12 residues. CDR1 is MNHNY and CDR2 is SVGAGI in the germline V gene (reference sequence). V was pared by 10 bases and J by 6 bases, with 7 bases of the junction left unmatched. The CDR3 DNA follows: TGTGCCACCACGGGACAGGGAGGCGAGCAGTACTTC. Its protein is CATTGQGGEQYF.

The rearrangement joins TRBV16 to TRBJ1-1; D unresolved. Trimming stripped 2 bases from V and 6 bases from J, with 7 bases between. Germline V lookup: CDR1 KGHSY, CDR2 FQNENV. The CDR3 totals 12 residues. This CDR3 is CASSQIVPEAFF. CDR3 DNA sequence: TGTGCCAGCAGCCAAATAGTCCCTGAAGCTTTCTTT.

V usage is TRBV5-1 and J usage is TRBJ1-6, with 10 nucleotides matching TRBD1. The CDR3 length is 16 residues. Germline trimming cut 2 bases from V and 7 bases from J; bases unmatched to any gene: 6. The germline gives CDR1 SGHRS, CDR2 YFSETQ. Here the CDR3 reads CASSFDRGLRNSPLHF. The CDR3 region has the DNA TGCGCCAGCAGCTTTGACAGGGGGCTTAGAAATTCACCCCTCCACTTT.

For the CDR3, the DNA is TGTGCCAGCAGTGAGGCGGTTCCCGGGACAGGCTCCTACGAGCAGTACTTC. Its translation: CASSEAVPGTGSYEQYF. The chain has TRBV6-1 and TRBJ2-7, with 8 bases identical to TRBD1. This CDR3 has 17 amino acids. CDR1 and CDR2 (germline): MNHNS, SASEGT. J lost 0 bases, V lost 3 bases, and 10 bases had no gene match.

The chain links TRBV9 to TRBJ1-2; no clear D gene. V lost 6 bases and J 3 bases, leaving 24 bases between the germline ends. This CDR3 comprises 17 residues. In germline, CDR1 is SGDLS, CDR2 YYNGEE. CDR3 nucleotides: TGTGCCAGCAACTCCATCCCCTCTCAGGCGCGGGACTATGGCTACACCTTC. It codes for CASNSIPSQARDYGYTF. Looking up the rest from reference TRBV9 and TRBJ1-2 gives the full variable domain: DSGVTQTPKHLITATGQRVTLRCSPRSGDLSVYWYQQSLDQGLQFLIQYYNGEERAKGNILERFSAQQFPDLHSELNLSSLELGDSALYFCASNSIPSQARDYGYTFGSGTRLTVV.

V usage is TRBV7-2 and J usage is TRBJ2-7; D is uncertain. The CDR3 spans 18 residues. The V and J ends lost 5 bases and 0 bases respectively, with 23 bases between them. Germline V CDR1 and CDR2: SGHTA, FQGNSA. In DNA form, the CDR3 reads TGTGCCAGCAGCCCTCGGGTTAGACCGGGTGCCATCTCCTACGAGCAGTACTTC. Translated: CASSPRVRPGAISYEQYF.

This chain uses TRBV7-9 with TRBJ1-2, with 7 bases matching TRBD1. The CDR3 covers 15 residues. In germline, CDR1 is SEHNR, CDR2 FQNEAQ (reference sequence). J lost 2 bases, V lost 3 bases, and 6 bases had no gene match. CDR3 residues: CASSFEQGWNYGYTF. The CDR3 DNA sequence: TGTGCCAGCAGCTTCGAACAGGGGTGGAACTATGGCTACACCTTC. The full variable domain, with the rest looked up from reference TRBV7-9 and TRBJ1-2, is DTGVSQNPRHKITKRGQNVTFRCDPISEHNRLYWYRQTLGQGPEFLTYFQNEAQLEKSRLLSDRFSAERPKGSFSTLEIQRTEQGDSAMYLCASSFEQGWNYGYTFGSGTRLTVV.

CDR3: CASSDRGNEKLFF. The CDR3 coding sequence is TGTGCCAGCAGTGACAGGGGCAATGAAAAACTGTTTTTT. V and J are TRBV6-5 and TRBJ1-4, with 8 nucleotides matching TRBD1. The germline V gene encodes CDR1 MNHEY and CDR2 SVGAGI. This CDR3 spans 13 amino acids. The junction had 1 base not matched to a gene; V was cut back by 5 bases and J by 5 bases.

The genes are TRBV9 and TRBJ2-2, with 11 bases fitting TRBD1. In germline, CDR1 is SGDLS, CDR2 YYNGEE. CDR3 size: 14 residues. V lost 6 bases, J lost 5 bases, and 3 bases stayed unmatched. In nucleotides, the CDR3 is TGTGCCAGCACCCGGGACAGGGGGACCGGGGAGCTGTTTTTT. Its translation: CASTRDRGTGELFF.

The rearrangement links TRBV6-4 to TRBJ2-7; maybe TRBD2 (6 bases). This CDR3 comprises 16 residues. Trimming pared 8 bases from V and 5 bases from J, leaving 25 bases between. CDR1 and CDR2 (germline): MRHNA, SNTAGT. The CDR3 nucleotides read TGTGCCAGCCCCCGGAGGCCGGGGACTCAAGGCGACGAGCAGTACTTC. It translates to CASPRRPGTQGDEQYF.

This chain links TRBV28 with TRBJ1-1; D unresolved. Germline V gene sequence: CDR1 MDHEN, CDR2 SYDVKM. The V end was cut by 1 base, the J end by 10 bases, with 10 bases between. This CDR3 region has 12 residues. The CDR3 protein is CASSLSRVLAFF. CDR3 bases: TGTGCCAGCAGTTTATCGAGGGTCCTAGCTTTCTTT.

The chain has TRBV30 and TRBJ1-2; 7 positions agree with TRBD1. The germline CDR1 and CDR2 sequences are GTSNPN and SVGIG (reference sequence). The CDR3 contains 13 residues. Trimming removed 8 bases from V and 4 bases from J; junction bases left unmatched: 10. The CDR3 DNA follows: TGTGCCCGGAAGCACGGGACAGCCTATGGCTACACCTTC. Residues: CARKHGTAYGYTF.

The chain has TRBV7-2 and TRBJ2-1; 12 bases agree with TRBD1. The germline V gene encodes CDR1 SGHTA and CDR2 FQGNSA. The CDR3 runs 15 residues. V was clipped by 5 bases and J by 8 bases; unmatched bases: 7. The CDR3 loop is CASSKGDRGHDEQFF. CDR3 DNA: TGTGCCAGCAGCAAGGGGGACAGGGGGCATGATGAGCAGTTCTTC.

The CDR3 DNA reads TGTGCCAGCAAGCGGGACAACAATCAGCCCCAGCATTTT. This translates into CASKRDNNQPQHF. This chain joins TRBV2 and TRBJ1-5, with a tentative D call TRBD1 (6 bases). CDR1 is SNHLY and CDR2 is FYNNEI in the germline V gene. V was clipped by 7 bases and J by 3 bases, with 10 bases between them. CDR3 length equals 13 residues.

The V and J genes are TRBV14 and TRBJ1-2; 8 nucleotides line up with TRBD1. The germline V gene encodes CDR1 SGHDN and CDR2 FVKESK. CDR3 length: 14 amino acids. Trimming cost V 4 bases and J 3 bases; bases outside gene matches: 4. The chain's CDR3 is CASSPTDRDYGYTF. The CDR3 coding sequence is TGTGCCAGCAGCCCGACGGACAGGGACTATGGCTACACCTTC. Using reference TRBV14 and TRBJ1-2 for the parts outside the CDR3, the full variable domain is EAGVTQFPSHSVIEKGQTVTLRCDPISGHDNLYWYRRVMGKEIKFLLHFVKESKQDESGMPNNRFLAERTGGTYSTLKVQPAELEDSGVYFCASSPTDRDYGYTFGSGTRLTVV.

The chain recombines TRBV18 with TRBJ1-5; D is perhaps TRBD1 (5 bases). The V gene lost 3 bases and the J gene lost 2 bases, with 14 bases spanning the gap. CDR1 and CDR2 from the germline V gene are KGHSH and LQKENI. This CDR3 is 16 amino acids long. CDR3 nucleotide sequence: TGTGCCAGCTCACCTACTCCGGGGGTGGGCAATCAGCCCCAGCATTTT. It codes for CASSPTPGVGNQPQHF.

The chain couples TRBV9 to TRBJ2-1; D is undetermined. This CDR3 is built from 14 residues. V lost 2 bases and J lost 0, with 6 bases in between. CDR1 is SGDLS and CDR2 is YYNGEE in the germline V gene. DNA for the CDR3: TGTGCCAGCAGCGTGGGCCTCTCCTACAATGAGCAGTTCTTC. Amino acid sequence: CASSVGLSYNEQFF.

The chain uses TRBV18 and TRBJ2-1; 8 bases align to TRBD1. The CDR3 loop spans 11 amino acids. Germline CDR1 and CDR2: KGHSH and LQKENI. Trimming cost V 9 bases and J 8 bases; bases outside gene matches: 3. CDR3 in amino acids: CASSDRDEQFF. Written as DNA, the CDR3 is TGTGCCAGTTCGGACAGGGATGAGCAGTTCTTC.

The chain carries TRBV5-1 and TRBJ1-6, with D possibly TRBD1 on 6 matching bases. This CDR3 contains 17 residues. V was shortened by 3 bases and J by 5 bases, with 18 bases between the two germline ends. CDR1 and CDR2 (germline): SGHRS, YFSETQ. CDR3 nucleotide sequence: TGCGCCAGCAGCTCCATGCCGATAACAGGGAATAATTCACCCCTCCACTTT. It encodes CASSSMPITGNNSPLHF.

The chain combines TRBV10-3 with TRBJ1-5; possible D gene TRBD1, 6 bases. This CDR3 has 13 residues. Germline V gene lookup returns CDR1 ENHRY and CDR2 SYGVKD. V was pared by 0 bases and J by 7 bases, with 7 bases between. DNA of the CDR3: TGTGCCATCAGTGAGTCGAGGGGGCAGCCCCAGCATTTT. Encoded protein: CAISESRGQPQHF.

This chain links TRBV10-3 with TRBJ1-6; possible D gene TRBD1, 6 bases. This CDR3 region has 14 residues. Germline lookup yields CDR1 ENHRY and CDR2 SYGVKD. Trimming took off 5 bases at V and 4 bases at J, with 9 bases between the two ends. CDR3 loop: CAISRTEYNSPLHF. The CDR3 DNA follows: TGTGCCATCAGTAGGACAGAATATAATTCACCCCTCCACTTT.

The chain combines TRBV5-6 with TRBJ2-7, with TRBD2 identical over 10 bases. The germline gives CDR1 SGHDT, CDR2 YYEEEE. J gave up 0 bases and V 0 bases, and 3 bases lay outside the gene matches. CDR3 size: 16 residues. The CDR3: CASSLGAGGSSYEQYF. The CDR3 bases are TGTGCCAGCAGCTTGGGAGCGGGGGGGAGCTCCTACGAGCAGTACTTC.

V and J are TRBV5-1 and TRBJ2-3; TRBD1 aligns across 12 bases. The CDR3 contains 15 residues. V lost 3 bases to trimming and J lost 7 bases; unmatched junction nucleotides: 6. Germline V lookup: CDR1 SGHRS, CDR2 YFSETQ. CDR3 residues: CASSSDGTGGYTQYF. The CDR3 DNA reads TGCGCCAGCAGCTCGGACGGGACAGGGGGCTATACGCAGTATTTT.

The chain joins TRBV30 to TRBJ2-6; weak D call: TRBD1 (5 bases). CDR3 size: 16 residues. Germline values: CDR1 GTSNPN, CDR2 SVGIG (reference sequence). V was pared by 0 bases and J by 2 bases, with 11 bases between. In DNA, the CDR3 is TGTGCCTGGAGTGTGATCAGGGTGGCTGGGGCCAACGTCCTGACTTTC. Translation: CAWSVIRVAGANVLTF.

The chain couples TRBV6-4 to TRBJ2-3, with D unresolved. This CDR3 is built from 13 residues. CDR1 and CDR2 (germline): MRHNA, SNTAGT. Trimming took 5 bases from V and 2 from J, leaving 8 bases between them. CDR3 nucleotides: TGTGCCAGCAGTACTTTGCCCACAGATACGCAGTATTTT. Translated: CASSTLPTDTQYF.

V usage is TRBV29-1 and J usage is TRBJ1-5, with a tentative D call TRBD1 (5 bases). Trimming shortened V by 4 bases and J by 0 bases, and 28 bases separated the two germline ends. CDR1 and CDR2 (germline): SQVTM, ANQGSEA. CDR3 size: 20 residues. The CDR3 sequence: CSVVRPADSYQGNSNQPQHF. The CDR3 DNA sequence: TGCAGCGTTGTTAGGCCCGCCGACAGTTACCAAGGAAATAGCAATCAGCCCCAGCATTTT.

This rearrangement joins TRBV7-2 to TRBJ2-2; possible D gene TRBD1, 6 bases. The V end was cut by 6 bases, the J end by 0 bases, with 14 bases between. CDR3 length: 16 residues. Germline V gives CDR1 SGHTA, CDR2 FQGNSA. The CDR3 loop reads CASSRRWGPNTGELFF. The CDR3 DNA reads TGTGCCAGCAGTAGGCGGTGGGGGCCGAACACCGGGGAGCTGTTTTTT.

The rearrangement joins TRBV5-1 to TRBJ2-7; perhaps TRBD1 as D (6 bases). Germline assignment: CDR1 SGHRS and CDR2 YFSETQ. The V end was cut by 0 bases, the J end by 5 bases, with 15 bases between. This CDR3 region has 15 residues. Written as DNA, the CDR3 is TGCGCCAGCAGCTTGGGGATGCAGGGGAAAAACGAGCAGTACTTC. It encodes CASSLGMQGKNEQYF.